The entry that follows covers one TCR beta chain sequence. Antigen specificity is unknown. Treatment here: around 19 received Ad26.COV2.S at low or high dose, single or two shots; several received placebo; per-sample allocation not given. Sample collection was performed on day 63 after the first vaccine or placebo injection. It was an adult aged 18-55 years in Boston who was the donor. An Ad26 vector was used to express Wuhan-strain SARS-CoV-2 spike as the vaccine. The method was immunoSEQ multiplex PCR; TCRdb's version includes in-frame clones alone and lacks a portion of them. Among approximately 500,000 clones listed, roughly 85% were seen once. The V gene's germline CDR1 is SNHLY and CDR2 FYNNEI. Trimming stripped 8 bases from V and 4 bases from J, with 12 bases between. The CDR3 is made up of 13 amino acids. This sample is drawn from a study of Ad26.COV2.S vaccination and SARS-CoV-2 variants. Study results and limitations: Vaccinees showed greater spike-specific TCR breadth than placebo recipients. Following vaccination, spike-specific CD8+ and CD4+ T cell responses reportedly exhibited substantial breadth.

The source material was peripheral blood, sampled in a trial of Ad26.COV2.S vaccine versus placebo. This TCR was sampled from a person between 18 and 65 years old who received the Ad26.COV2.S COVID-19 vaccine or a placebo. The V call is TRBV2, the J call TRBJ2-1; D is unclear. CDR3 in amino acids: CASRGVGYNEQFF. CDR3 DNA: TGTGCCAGCCGTGGGGTCGGTTACAATGAGCAGTTCTTC.